One and the same sample provided the 20 T cell receptor beta chains below, sequenced in a study of T cells in Graves' hyperthyroidism and ophthalmopathy. The source material, RNA transcripts, was used to amplify TCR beta CDR3 regions. A set of HTBI primers served as the primers for a first-round RT-PCR of the TCR CDR3. MiXCR was run by TCRdb on the multiplex PCR reads, yielding one entry per CDR3 protein. The sample has 490,000 or so distinct CDR3 sequences; 16% are singletons. Sequencing was done on a sample of blood. The origin of the receptors is a woman in her 30s with Graves' ophthalmopathy.

The sample holds many counts of this clonotype. The chain employs TRBV4-3 and TRBJ2-1; D perhaps matches TRBD2 (5 bases). Trimming shortened V by 0 bases and J by 6 bases, and 12 bases separated the two germline ends. The CDR3 has 15 amino acids. CDR1 and CDR2 (germline): LGHNA, YSLEER. In nucleotides, the CDR3 is TGCGCCAGCAGCCAAGAGTTGGGAGTACCCAATGAGCAGTTCTTC. This codes for CASSQELGVPNEQFF.

This clonotype was seen many times. This chain connects TRBV2 to TRBJ1-1; D remains ambiguous. V was pared by 6 bases and J by 1 base, with 9 bases between. This CDR3 contains 13 residues. Per the germline V gene, CDR1 is SNHLY and CDR2 is FYNNEI. Here the CDR3 DNA reads TGTGCCAGCAGGCCGGACCAGAACACTGAAGCTTTCTTT. This translates into CASRPDQNTEAFF.

In its sample, this clonotype was seen many times. V gene TRBV30 combines with J gene TRBJ2-7; D remains ambiguous. This CDR3 has 15 amino acids. The V gene's germline CDR1 is GTSNPN and CDR2 SVGIG (reference sequence). V dropped 2 bases and J dropped 4 bases, with 18 bases sitting between them. The CDR3 sequence: CAWSSTPGNQYEQYF. In DNA form, the CDR3 reads TGTGCCTGGAGTTCAACTCCCGGAAACCAATACGAGCAGTACTTC.

The J gene is TRBJ1-2, the V gene TRBV7-2; D unresolved. The CDR3 has 13 residues. Trimming stripped 0 bases from V and 4 bases from J, with 6 bases between. CDR1 and CDR2 (germline): SGHTA, FQGNSA. The CDR3 nucleotides read TGTGCCAGCAGCTTAGCCAACCTCTATGGCTACACCTTC. It encodes CASSLANLYGYTF. The full variable domain, with the rest looked up from reference TRBV7-2 and TRBJ1-2, is GAGVSQSPSNKVTEKGKDVELRCDPISGHTALYWYRQSLGQGLEFLIYFQGNSAPDKSGLPSDRFSAERTGGSVSTLTIQRTQQEDSAVYLCASSLANLYGYTFGSGTRLTVV.

This clonotype has only one observation. The genes are TRBV7-6 and TRBJ1-4; TRBD1 might be the D (6 bases). V was clipped by 1 base and J by 0 bases, with 9 bases between them. The V gene's germline CDR1 is SGHVS and CDR2 FNYEAQ. CDR3 size: 16 residues. CDR3: CASSLEDRATNEKLFF. CDR3 nucleotides: TGTGCCAGCAGCTTAGAGGACAGAGCAACTAATGAAAAACTGTTTTTT.

This clonotype has at least ten counts. The chain links TRBV9 to TRBJ2-3; the D gene is possibly TRBD2 (6 bases). CDR1 is SGDLS, CDR2 YYNGEE, per germline. The ends were cut back, 6 bases at V and 7 bases at J, with 15 bases in the middle. The length of the CDR3 is 13 residues. The CDR3 coding sequence is TGTGCCAGCAACCGGGACTCTCGAAATACGCAGTATTTT. This encodes CASNRDSRNTQYF.

The chain couples TRBV12-3 or TRBV12-4 to TRBJ2-1; 11 bases map to TRBD2. Unmatched junction bases numbered 10, after V lost 6 bases and J lost 0 bases. This CDR3 is 18 amino acids long. The CDR3 region is CASRGTSGRDSSYNEQFF. The DNA for the CDR3 is TGTGCCAGCAGGGGAACTAGCGGGAGAGATAGCTCCTACAATGAGCAGTTCTTC.

This clonotype was observed at least ten times. This chain joins TRBV28 and TRBJ2-1; 9 bases agree with TRBD1. Losses at the gene ends were 7 bases for V and 6 bases for J; bases not matched to a gene: 10. Looked up from germline, CDR1 is MDHEN and CDR2 is SYDVKM. This CDR3 is 15 amino acids long. CDR3 amino acids: CASTPWGQGTNEQFF. DNA of the CDR3: TGTGCCAGCACCCCGTGGGGACAGGGAACCAATGAGCAGTTCTTC.

This clonotype was seen repeatedly, ten times or more. The chain combines TRBV5-6 with TRBJ1-1; D gene unclear. Between the trimmed V and J ends, which lost 0 bases and 1 base, there was a span of 10 bases. Germline V CDR1 and CDR2: SGHDT, YYEEEE. The CDR3 length is 15 residues. The CDR3, as DNA: TGTGCCAGCAGCTTGGTTGGTCCGAAGAACACTGAAGCTTTCTTT. Its translation is CASSLVGPKNTEAFF.

This chain uses TRBV5-6 with TRBJ2-2; D is uncertain. There are 14 residues in the CDR3. Per germline, CDR1 SGHDT and CDR2 YYEEEE. V was shortened by 4 bases and J by 5 bases, with 12 bases between the two germline ends. CDR3 sequence reads: CASSPTHGTGELFF. The CDR3 DNA follows: TGTGCCAGCAGCCCTACACACGGAACCGGGGAGCTGTTTTTT.

Many counts were recorded for this clonotype. The J gene is TRBJ2-1, the V gene TRBV28; no clear D. Trimming took 4 bases from V and 4 from J, leaving 17 bases between them. The CDR3 is 16 amino acids. CDR1 and CDR2 from the germline V gene are MDHEN and SYDVKM. CDR3 residues: CASSSVLLPRYNEQFF. The CDR3 DNA reads as TGTGCCAGCAGTTCCGTTCTACTCCCGAGGTACAATGAGCAGTTCTTC.

This clonotype was recorded a few times. The genes are TRBV27 and TRBJ2-7; possible D gene TRBD2, 7 bases. Germline V gives CDR1 MNHEY, CDR2 SMNVEV (reference sequence). Trimming removed 1 base from V and 2 bases from J, with 9 bases in between. The CDR3 length is 14 residues. The CDR3 nucleotides are TGTGCCAGCAGTTTATTGGGGGGGCCCTACGAGCAGTACTTC. This encodes CASSLLGGPYEQYF.

This clonotype was detected many times. This chain connects TRBV7-2 to TRBJ2-7, with D perhaps matching TRBD2 (5 bases). This CDR3 is built from 15 residues. CDR1 and CDR2 from the germline V gene are SGHTA and FQGNSA. V shed 2 bases and J shed 3 bases, with 14 bases lying between them. The CDR3 DNA is TGTGCCAGCAGCTTATATCAACTGGCGGGCTACGAGCAGTACTTC. It translates to CASSLYQLAGYEQYF.

This clonotype was detected a few times. This chain uses TRBV7-9 with TRBJ2-3; 11 bases map to TRBD2. V trimming: 0 bases; J trimming: 2 bases; junction bases outside the gene matches: 4. Germline lookup yields CDR1 SEHNR and CDR2 FQNEAQ (reference sequence). The length of the CDR3 is 17 residues. In DNA, the CDR3 is TGTGCCAGCAGCTTAGCGGGACTAGCGGAGAACACAGATACGCAGTATTTT. Translated, it gives CASSLAGLAENTDTQYF.

This clonotype appeared many times. This rearrangement joins TRBV20-1 to TRBJ2-1; 8 bases match TRBD2. Germline CDR1 reads DFQATT; CDR2 reads SNEGSKA (reference sequence). The CDR3 contains 15 residues. Losses at the gene ends were 0 bases for V and 7 bases for J; bases not matched to a gene: 8. CDR3 nucleotide sequence: TGCAGTGCTAGAGATACAGCGGGAGAGGGAAATGAGCAGTTCTTC. Translation: CSARDTAGEGNEQFF.

The V call is TRBV20-1, the J call TRBJ2-5; no clear D. CDR3 length equals 13 residues. Germline V gene lookup returns CDR1 DFQATT and CDR2 SNEGSKA (reference sequence). The V end was cut by 4 bases, the J end by 2 bases, with 11 bases between. This CDR3 is CSAIKNEQETQYF. CDR3 nucleotides: TGCAGTGCTATAAAAAACGAGCAAGAGACCCAGTACTTC.

The chain is built from TRBV5-4 and TRBJ1-1, with D possibly being TRBD1 (6 bases). CDR1 SGHNT and CDR2 YYREEE come from the germline V gene (reference sequence). This CDR3 contains 14 residues. Deletions cut 5 bases from V and 3 bases from J, with 14 bases between. CDR3 sequence: CASSSDRRDTEAFF. The CDR3 DNA follows: TGTGCCAGCAGTTCAGACAGGAGGGACACTGAAGCTTTCTTT.

The gene calls are TRBV7-2 and TRBJ2-3; TRBD1 matches at 10 bases. The V gene's germline CDR1 is SGHTA and CDR2 FQGNSA. This CDR3 has 16 amino acids. Losses at the gene ends were 1 base for V and 3 bases for J; bases not matched to a gene: 4. CDR3 residues: CASSLGTGQGTDTQYF. The CDR3 DNA sequence: TGTGCCAGCAGCTTAGGGACGGGACAGGGGACAGATACGCAGTATTTT.

This clonotype was seen at least ten times. The rearrangement links TRBV20-1 to TRBJ2-5; 8 bases match TRBD1. With V trimmed by 0 bases and J by 3 bases, 6 bases remained unmatched. The CDR3 sequence is 15 residues long. Germline V gives CDR1 DFQATT, CDR2 SNEGSKA (reference sequence). The CDR3 spells CSARDPRTGKETQYF. The CDR3 DNA is TGCAGTGCTAGAGACCCCCGGACAGGGAAAGAGACCCAGTACTTC.

A few counts support this clonotype. CDR3: CASSYSGGVETQYF. CDR3 sequence (DNA): TGTGCCAGCAGTTACTCGGGAGGGGTAGAGACCCAGTACTTC. The V call is TRBV6-5, the J call TRBJ2-5, with 7 bases identical to TRBD2. CDR1 is MNHEY and CDR2 is SVGAGI in the germline V gene. With 0 bases clipped from V and 4 bases from J, the junction kept 2 bases outside the gene matches. CDR3 size: 14 residues.